This T cell receptor beta chain comes out of a study of T cell changes during pregnancy in multiple sclerosis. The table lists this clone with a count of one. Libraries were prepared by immunoSEQ multiplex PCR; TCRdb keeps only in-frame clonotypes and omits some of them. The sample holds around 31,000 clones, about nine tenths seen once. CDR3 length equals 16 residues. Germline assignment: CDR1 PRHDT and CDR2 FYEKMQ (reference sequence). V gave up 4 bases and J gave up 7 bases; unmatched junction bases: 11. The chain has TRBV13 and TRBJ2-2; 8 bases match TRBD2. The sequence derives from a female donor with multiple sclerosis, enrolled in a pregnancy study. Specimen: CD8+ T cells from peripheral blood mononuclear cells, collected in the second trimester of pregnancy. CDR3 coding DNA: TGTGCCAGCAGCTCAGCCAGAGCGGGAGTCGGCGGGGAGCTGTTTTTT. Translation gives CASSSARAGVGGELFF.